This paragraph covers one TCR beta chain sequence. The antigen remains unidentified. Trimming left V 3 bases short and J 7 bases short, with 12 bases between. The CDR3 sequence is 13 residues long. Germline V CDR1 and CDR2: KGHSH, LQKENI. The data were obtained in a study of cytomegalovirus exposure and HLA in healthy donors. Primers included in the PCR were 60 Vbeta and 13 Jbeta primers. Sequencing used immunoSEQ multiplex PCR; TCRdb keeps in-frame clones, though not all of them. In the table there are fewer than 70,000 clones, roughly 68% of which are singletons. General study findings and limits: Most sequenced TCRs were rare (though some public TCRs occurred in many donors). Later analysis suggested most CMV-associated TCR beta chains were HLA-restricted.

Sequencing used PBMCs. This sequence was found in a woman aged 55 to 70 in good health and CMV-seropositive. The chain has TRBV18 and TRBJ1-1, with D uncertain. For the CDR3, the DNA is TGTGCCAGCTCACCCGCGGGAGGGAATGAAGCTTTCTTT. This gives the protein CASSPAGGNEAFF.